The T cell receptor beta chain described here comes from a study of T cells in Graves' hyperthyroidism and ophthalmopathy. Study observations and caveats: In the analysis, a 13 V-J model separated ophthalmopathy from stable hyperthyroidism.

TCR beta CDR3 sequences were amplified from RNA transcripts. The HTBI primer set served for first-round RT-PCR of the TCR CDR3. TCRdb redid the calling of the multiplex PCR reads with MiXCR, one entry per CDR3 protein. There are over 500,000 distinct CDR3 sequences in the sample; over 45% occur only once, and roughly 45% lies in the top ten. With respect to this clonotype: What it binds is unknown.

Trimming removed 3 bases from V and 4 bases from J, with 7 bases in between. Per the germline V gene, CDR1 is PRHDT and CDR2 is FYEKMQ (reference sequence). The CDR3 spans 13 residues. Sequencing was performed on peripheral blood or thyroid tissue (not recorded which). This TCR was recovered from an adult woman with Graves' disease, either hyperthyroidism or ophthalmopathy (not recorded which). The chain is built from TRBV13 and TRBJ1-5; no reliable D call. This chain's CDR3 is CASSFSTNQPQHF. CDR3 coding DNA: TGTGCCAGCAGCTTCTCGACAAATCAGCCCCAGCATTTT.